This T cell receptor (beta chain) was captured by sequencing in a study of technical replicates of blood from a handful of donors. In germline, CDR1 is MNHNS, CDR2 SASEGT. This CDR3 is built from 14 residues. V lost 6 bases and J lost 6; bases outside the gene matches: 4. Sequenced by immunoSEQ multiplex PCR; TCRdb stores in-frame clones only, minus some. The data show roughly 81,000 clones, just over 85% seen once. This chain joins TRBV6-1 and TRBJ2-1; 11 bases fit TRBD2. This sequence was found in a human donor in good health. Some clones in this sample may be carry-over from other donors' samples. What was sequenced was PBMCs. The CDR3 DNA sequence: TGTGCCAGCAGGAATAGCGGGGGGGGCAATGAGCAGTTCTTC. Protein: CASRNSGGGNEQFF.